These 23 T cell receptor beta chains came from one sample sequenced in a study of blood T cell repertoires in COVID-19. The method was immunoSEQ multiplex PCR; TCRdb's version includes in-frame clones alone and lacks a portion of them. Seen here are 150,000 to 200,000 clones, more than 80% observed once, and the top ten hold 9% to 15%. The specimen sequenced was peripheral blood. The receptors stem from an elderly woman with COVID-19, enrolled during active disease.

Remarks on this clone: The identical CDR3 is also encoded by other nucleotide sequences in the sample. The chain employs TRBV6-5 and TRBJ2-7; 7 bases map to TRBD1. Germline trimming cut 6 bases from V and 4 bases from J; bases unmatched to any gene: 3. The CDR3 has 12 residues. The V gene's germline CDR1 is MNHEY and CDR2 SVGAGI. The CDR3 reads CASSPGGYEQYF. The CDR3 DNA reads TGTGCCAGCAGCCCAGGGGGATACGAGCAGTACTTC.

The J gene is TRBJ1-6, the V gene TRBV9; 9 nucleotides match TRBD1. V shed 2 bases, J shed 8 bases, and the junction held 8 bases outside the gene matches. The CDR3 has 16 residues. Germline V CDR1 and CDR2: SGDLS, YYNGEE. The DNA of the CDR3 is TGTGCCAGCAGCGTCGGACAGGGGATCGGCGATTCACCCCTCCACTTT. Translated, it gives CASSVGQGIGDSPLHF.

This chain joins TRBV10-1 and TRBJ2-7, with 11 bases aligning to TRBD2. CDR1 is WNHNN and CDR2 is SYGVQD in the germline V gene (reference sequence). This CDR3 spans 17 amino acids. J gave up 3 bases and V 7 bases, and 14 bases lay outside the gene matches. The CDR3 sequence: CASNPSGRTTHHYEQYF. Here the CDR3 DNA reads TGCGCCAGCAATCCTAGCGGGAGGACAACCCATCACTACGAGCAGTACTTC.

CDR3 amino acids: CATSDPRTSGRADEQFF. CDR3 nucleotides: TGTGCCACCAGTGACCCCCGGACTAGCGGGAGGGCGGATGAGCAGTTCTTC. The V call is TRBV24-1, the J call TRBJ2-1; TRBD2 agrees at 15 bases. Germline V gives CDR1 KGHDR, CDR2 SFDVKD. V shed 4 bases, J shed 8 bases, and the junction held 8 bases outside the gene matches. The CDR3 is 17 amino acids.

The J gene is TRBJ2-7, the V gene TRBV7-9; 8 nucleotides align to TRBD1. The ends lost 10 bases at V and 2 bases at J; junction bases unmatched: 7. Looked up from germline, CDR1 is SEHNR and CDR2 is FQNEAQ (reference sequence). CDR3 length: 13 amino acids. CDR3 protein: CAIGGQEPYEQYF. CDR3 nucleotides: TGTGCCATAGGGGGACAGGAACCCTACGAGCAGTACTTC.

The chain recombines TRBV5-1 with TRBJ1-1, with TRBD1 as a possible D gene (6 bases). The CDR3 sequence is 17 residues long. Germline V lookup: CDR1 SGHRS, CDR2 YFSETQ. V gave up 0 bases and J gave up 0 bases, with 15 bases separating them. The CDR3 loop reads CASSLGNTGGLNTEAFF. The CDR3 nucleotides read TGCGCCAGCAGCTTGGGTAATACGGGGGGGCTGAACACTGAAGCTTTCTTT.

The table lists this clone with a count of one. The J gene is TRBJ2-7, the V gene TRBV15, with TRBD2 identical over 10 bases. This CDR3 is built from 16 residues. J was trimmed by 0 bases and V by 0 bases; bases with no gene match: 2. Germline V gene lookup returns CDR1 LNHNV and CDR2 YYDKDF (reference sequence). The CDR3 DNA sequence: TGTGCCACCAGCAGAGATCTAGCGGGGGACTCCTACGAGCAGTACTTC. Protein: CATSRDLAGDSYEQYF.

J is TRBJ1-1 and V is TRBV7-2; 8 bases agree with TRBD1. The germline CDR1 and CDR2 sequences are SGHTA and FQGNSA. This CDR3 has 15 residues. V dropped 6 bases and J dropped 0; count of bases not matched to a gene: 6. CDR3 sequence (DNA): TGTGCCAGCAGGAATACAGGGGGTATGAACACTGAAGCTTTCTTT. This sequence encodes CASRNTGGMNTEAFF. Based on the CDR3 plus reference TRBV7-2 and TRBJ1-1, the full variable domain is GAGVSQSPSNKVTEKGKDVELRCDPISGHTALYWYRQSLGQGLEFLIYFQGNSAPDKSGLPSDRFSAERTGGSVSTLTIQRTQQEDSAVYLCASRNTGGMNTEAFFGQGTRLTVV.

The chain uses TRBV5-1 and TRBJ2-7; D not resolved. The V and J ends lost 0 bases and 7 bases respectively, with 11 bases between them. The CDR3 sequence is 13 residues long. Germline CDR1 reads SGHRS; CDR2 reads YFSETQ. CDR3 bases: TGCGCCAGCAGCTTGGGCCTTGGCTGGGAGCAGTACTTC. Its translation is CASSLGLGWEQYF.

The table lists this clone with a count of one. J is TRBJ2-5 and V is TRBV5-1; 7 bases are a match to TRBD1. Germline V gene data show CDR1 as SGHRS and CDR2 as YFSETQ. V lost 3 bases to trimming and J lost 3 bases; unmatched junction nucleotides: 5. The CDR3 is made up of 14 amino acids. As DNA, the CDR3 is TGCGCCAGCAGCTCTTCCGGGACAGAAGAGACCCAGTACTTC. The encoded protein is CASSSSGTEETQYF.

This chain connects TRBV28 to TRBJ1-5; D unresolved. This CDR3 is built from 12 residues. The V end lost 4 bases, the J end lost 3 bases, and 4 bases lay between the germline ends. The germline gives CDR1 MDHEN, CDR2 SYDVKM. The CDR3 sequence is CASSWPNQPQHF. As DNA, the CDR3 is TGTGCCAGCAGTTGGCCCAATCAGCCCCAGCATTTT.

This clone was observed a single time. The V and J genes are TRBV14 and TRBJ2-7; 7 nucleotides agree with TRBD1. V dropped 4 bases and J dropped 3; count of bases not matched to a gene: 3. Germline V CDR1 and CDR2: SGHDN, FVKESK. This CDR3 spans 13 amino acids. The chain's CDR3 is CASSRDSFYEQYF. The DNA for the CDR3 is TGTGCCAGCAGCCGGGACAGCTTCTACGAGCAGTACTTC.

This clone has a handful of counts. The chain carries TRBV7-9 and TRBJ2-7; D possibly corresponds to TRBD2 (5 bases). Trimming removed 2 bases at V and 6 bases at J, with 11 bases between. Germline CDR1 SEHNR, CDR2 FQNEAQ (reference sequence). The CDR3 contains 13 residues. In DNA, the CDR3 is TGTGCCAGCAGCTTATTAGGACTCGGCGAGCAGTACTTC. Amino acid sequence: CASSLLGLGEQYF.

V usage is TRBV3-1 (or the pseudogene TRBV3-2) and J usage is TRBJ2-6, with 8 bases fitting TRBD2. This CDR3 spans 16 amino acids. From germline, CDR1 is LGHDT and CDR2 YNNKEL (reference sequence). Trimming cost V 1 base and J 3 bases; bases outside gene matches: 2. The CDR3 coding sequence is TGTGCCAGCAGCCAAGGCGGGGGGAGTGGGGCCAACGTCCTGACTTTC. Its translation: CASSQGGGSGANVLTF.

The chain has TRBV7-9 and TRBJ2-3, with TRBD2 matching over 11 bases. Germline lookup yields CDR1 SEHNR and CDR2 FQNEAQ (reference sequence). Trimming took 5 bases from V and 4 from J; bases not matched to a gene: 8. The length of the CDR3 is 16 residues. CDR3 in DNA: TGTGCCAGCAGCCCAACTAGCGGGAGTTGGGCAGATACGCAGTATTTT. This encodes CASSPTSGSWADTQYF.

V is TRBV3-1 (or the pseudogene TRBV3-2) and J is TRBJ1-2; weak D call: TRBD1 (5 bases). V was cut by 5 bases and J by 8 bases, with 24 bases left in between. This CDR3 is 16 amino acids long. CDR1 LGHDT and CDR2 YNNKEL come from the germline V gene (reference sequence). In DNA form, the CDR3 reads TGTGCCAGCAGCTACTCACTCAACCGGGGGGGATCCGGCTACACCTTC. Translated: CASSYSLNRGGSGYTF.

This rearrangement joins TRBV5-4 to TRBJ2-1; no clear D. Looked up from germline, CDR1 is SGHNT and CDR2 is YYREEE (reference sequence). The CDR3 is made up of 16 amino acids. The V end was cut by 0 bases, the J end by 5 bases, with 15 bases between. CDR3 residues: CASSLDAVQVDNEQFF. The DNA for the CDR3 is TGTGCCAGCAGCTTGGACGCCGTTCAGGTAGACAATGAGCAGTTCTTC.

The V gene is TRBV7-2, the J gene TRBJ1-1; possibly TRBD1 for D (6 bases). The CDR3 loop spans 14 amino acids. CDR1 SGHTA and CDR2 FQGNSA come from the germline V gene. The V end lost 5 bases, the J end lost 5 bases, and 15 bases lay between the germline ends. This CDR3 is CASSQGGAGTEAFF. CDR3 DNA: TGTGCCAGCAGCCAAGGGGGAGCTGGAACTGAAGCTTTCTTT. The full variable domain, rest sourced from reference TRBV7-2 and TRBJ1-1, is GAGVSQSPSNKVTEKGKDVELRCDPISGHTALYWYRQSLGQGLEFLIYFQGNSAPDKSGLPSDRFSAERTGGSVSTLTIQRTQQEDSAVYLCASSQGGAGTEAFFGQGTRLTVV.

CDR3 loop: CASSLDRGHITGELFF. As DNA, the CDR3 is TGTGCCAGCAGTTTAGACAGGGGGCACATCACCGGGGAGCTGTTTTTT. The genes are TRBV28 and TRBJ2-2, with 10 bases aligning to TRBD1. V trimming: 2 bases; J trimming: 4 bases; junction bases outside the gene matches: 4. The germline V gene has CDR1 MDHEN and CDR2 SYDVKM. This CDR3 comprises 16 residues.

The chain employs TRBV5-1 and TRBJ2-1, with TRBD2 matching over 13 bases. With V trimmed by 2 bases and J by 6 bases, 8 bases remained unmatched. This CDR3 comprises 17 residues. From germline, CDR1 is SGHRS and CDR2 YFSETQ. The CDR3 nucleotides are TGCGCCAGCAGCTTACTACTAGCGGGGGGGCCGGGCAATGAGCAGTTCTTC. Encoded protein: CASSLLLAGGPGNEQFF.

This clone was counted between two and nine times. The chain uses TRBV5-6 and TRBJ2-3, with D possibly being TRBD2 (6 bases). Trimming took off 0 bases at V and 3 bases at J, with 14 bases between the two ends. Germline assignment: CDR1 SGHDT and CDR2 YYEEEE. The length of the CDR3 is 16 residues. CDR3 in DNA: TGTGCCAGCAGCTTGGTCGTCGGGCTAGCGACAGATACGCAGTATTTT. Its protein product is CASSLVVGLATDTQYF. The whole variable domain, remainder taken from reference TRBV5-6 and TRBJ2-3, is DAGVTQSPTHLIKTRGQQVTLRCSPKSGHDTVSWYQQALGQGPQFIFQYYEEEERQRGNFPDRFSGHQFPNYSSELNVNALLLGDSALYLCASSLVVGLATDTQYFGPGTRLTVL.

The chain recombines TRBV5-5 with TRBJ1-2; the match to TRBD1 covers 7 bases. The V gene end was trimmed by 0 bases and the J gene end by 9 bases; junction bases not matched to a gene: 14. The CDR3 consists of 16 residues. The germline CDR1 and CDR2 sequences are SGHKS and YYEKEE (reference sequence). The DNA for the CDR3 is TGTGCCAGCAGCTTGGTTTTGGGTACAGGGGCAGGGAGCTACACCTTC. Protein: CASSLVLGTGAGSYTF.

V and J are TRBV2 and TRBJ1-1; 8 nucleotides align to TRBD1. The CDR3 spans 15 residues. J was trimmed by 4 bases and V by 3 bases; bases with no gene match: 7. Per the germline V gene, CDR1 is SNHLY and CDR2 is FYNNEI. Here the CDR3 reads CASSDRGRLTTEAFF. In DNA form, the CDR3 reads TGTGCCAGCAGTGACAGGGGGCGGCTCACCACTGAAGCTTTCTTT. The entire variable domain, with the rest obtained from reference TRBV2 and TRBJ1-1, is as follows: EPEVTQTPSHQVTQMGQEVILRCVPISNHLYFYWYRQILGQKVEFLVSFYNNEISEKSEIFDDQFSVERPDGSNFTLKIRSTKLEDSAMYFCASSDRGRLTTEAFFGQGTRLTVV.